Presented here are 19 T cell receptor beta chains from one specimen sequenced in a study of cytomegalovirus exposure and HLA in healthy donors. The PCR made use of 60 Vbeta and 13 Jbeta primers. The assay was immunoSEQ multiplex PCR, and TCRdb's table has in-frame clones only and misses some. The profile shows 150,000 to 160,000 clones, around 83% of them singletons. The material sequenced was PBMCs. These receptors were collected from a woman aged 18-29 years in good health and CMV-seronegative.

The rearrangement joins TRBV4-3 to TRBJ1-2; TRBD1 is a possible D gene (6 bases). Germline V gives CDR1 LGHNA, CDR2 YSLEER. CDR3 length: 15 residues. V gave up 0 bases and J gave up 3 bases, with 11 bases separating them. DNA for the CDR3: TGCGCCAGCAGCCAAGATAGGTACAGGGACTATGGCTACACCTTC. Its protein is CASSQDRYRDYGYTF.

The CDR3 protein is CSVERIQGNTGELFF. The CDR3 DNA reads as TGCAGCGTTGAGAGGATACAGGGGAACACCGGGGAGCTGTTTTTT. The chain is built from TRBV29-1 and TRBJ2-2, with D possibly matching TRBD1 (6 bases). CDR3 length: 15 amino acids. Trimming took off 3 bases at V and 1 base at J, with 12 bases between the two ends. Germline V lookup: CDR1 SQVTM, CDR2 ANQGSEA.

The chain is built from TRBV19 and TRBJ1-5; 8 bases align to TRBD1. V lost 4 bases, J lost 2 bases, and 7 bases stayed unmatched. The CDR3 covers 16 residues. Germline CDR1 reads LNHDA; CDR2 reads SQIVND (reference sequence). CDR3 DNA: TGTGCCAGTAGTAGAAGGACAGGGTCCCGCAATCAGCCCCAGCATTTT. Its protein product is CASSRRTGSRNQPQHF. The complete variable domain, with remaining parts taken from reference TRBV19 and TRBJ1-5, reads DGGITQSPKYLFRKEGQNVTLSCEQNLNHDAMYWYRQDPGQGLRLIYYSQIVNDFQKGDIAEGYSVSREKKESFPLTVTSAQKNPTAFYLCASSRRTGSRNQPQHFGDGTRLSIL.

V usage is TRBV9 and J usage is TRBJ1-2; D might be TRBD1 (6 bases). Trimming pared 4 bases from V and 4 bases from J, leaving 17 bases between. Germline CDR1 SGDLS, CDR2 YYNGEE. The CDR3 contains 15 residues. The CDR3 is CASSSRRGGSYGYTF. For the CDR3, the DNA is TGTGCCAGCAGCTCCCGGAGAGGGGGTAGCTATGGCTACACCTTC. Together with reference TRBV9 and TRBJ1-2, the CDR3 gives the full variable domain: DSGVTQTPKHLITATGQRVTLRCSPRSGDLSVYWYQQSLDQGLQFLIQYYNGEERAKGNILERFSAQQFPDLHSELNLSSLELGDSALYFCASSSRRGGSYGYTFGSGTRLTVV.

This clone was detected only once. The V and J genes are TRBV5-4 and TRBJ2-7, with 8 positions matching TRBD1. Germline V gene sequence: CDR1 SGHNT, CDR2 YYREEE (reference sequence). The V and J ends lost 5 bases and 3 bases, in that order; junction bases with no gene match: 10. The CDR3 extends over 15 amino acids. This CDR3 is CASRDQGADIYEQYF. CDR3 sequence (DNA): TGTGCCAGCAGGGATCAGGGGGCGGACATCTACGAGCAGTACTTC.

The rearrangement uses TRBV7-2 and TRBJ1-6; maybe TRBD1 (6 bases). Trimming left V 4 bases short and J 4 bases short, with 11 bases between. Germline V gives CDR1 SGHTA, CDR2 FQGNSA. This CDR3 region has 15 residues. CDR3 protein: CASSYRDGYNSPLHF. The CDR3 DNA is TGTGCCAGCAGCTACAGGGACGGGTATAATTCACCCCTCCACTTT.

CDR3 sequence: CAISYDRGSNQPQHF. The DNA for the CDR3 is TGTGCCATCAGCTACGACAGGGGAAGCAATCAGCCCCAGCATTTT. The chain employs TRBV10-3 and TRBJ1-5, with 8 bases lining up with TRBD1. CDR3 length equals 15 residues. In germline, CDR1 is ENHRY, CDR2 SYGVKD. The trim removed 6 bases at V and 1 base at J, leaving 5 bases unmatched.

The V gene is TRBV14, the J gene TRBJ1-4; 8 bases agree with TRBD1. CDR3 size: 11 residues. V was clipped by 2 bases and J by 15 bases; unmatched bases: 2. Germline V lookup: CDR1 SGHDN, CDR2 FVKESK. The CDR3 loop is CASSQPDRVFF. The CDR3 nucleotides are TGTGCCAGCAGCCAACCGGACAGGGTGTTTTTT.

This sequence joins TRBV19 and TRBJ2-2; 10 nucleotides agree with TRBD1. Trimming cost V 3 bases and J 4 bases; bases outside gene matches: 5. Germline V gene lookup returns CDR1 LNHDA and CDR2 SQIVND (reference sequence). The CDR3 is made up of 16 amino acids. CDR3 protein: CASSILGQGSTGELFF. For the CDR3, the DNA is TGTGCCAGTAGTATTTTGGGACAGGGGTCCACCGGGGAGCTGTTTTTT.

This chain links TRBV5-4 with TRBJ2-5; 15 nucleotides agree with TRBD2. This CDR3 contains 19 residues. V trimming: 2 bases; J trimming: 5 bases; junction bases outside the gene matches: 13. The germline CDR1 and CDR2 sequences are SGHNT and YYREEE (reference sequence). The CDR3 DNA sequence: TGTGCCAGCAGCTTTCCGGGACACCGGACTAGCGGGGGGGTGGAGACCCAGTACTTC. Amino acids: CASSFPGHRTSGGVETQYF.

V is TRBV7-9 and J is TRBJ1-4; 8 bases align to TRBD1. This CDR3 region has 16 residues. The germline V gene encodes CDR1 SEHNR and CDR2 FQNEAQ (reference sequence). The V segment lost 6 bases and the J segment 0 bases; nucleotides outside the gene matches: 6. In DNA, the CDR3 is TGTGCCAGCAGTTCGGGACAGGCAGCAACTAATGAAAAACTGTTTTTT. Amino acid sequence: CASSSGQAATNEKLFF. The complete variable domain, with remaining parts taken from reference TRBV7-9 and TRBJ1-4, reads DTGVSQNPRHKITKRGQNVTFRCDPISEHNRLYWYRQTLGQGPEFLTYFQNEAQLEKSRLLSDRFSAERPKGSFSTLEIQRTEQGDSAMYLCASSSGQAATNEKLFFGSGTQLSVL.

The genes are TRBV19 and TRBJ2-7, with D perhaps matching TRBD1 (6 bases). The CDR3 covers 14 residues. Germline-derived CDR1 and CDR2 are LNHDA and SQIVND (reference sequence). V dropped 6 bases and J dropped 0 bases, with 12 bases sitting between them. CDR3 DNA: TGTGCCAGTAGGTACAGGGCCTACTCCTACGAGCAGTACTTC. It is translated as CASRYRAYSYEQYF.

The chain has TRBV28 and TRBJ2-7, with 7 bases identical to TRBD2. V dropped 6 bases and J dropped 3; count of bases not matched to a gene: 17. This CDR3 is 17 amino acids long. Germline V gene sequence: CDR1 MDHEN, CDR2 SYDVKM. Here the CDR3 reads CASRATSSSWGGYEQYF. The CDR3 coding sequence is TGTGCCAGCAGGGCAACCAGTTCGTCATGGGGGGGCTACGAGCAGTACTTC.

The chain uses TRBV7-9 and TRBJ1-2, with 8 bases identical to TRBD1. There are 17 residues in the CDR3. Germline loops: CDR1 SEHNR, CDR2 FQNEAQ (reference sequence). V dropped 5 bases and J dropped 12; count of bases not matched to a gene: 23. The CDR3 nucleotides are TGTGCCAGCAGCCCAACCCTAATGGACAGGGAGAGGGAAGGCCACACCTTC. It translates to CASSPTLMDREREGHTF.

The chain has TRBV28 and TRBJ1-5; possibly TRBD1 for D (6 bases). This CDR3 contains 16 residues. Trimming took 5 bases from V and 4 from J, leaving 18 bases between them. CDR1 and CDR2 from the germline V gene are MDHEN and SYDVKM. CDR3 bases: TGTGCCAGCAGTCCGCCAGGGGTAGGGGCAAATCAGCCCCAGCATTTT. Protein: CASSPPGVGANQPQHF.

CDR3 coding DNA: TGCGCCAGCAGCCCGGGACAGGGAGAAACTGAAGCTTTCTTT. It yields the protein CASSPGQGETEAFF. The chain recombines TRBV5-1 with TRBJ1-1, with TRBD1 matching over 9 bases. The CDR3 covers 14 residues. Germline-derived CDR1 and CDR2 are SGHRS and YFSETQ. With 4 bases clipped from V and 5 bases from J, the junction kept 6 bases outside the gene matches.

This sequence joins TRBV14 and TRBJ2-7; D might be TRBD1 (6 bases). V gave up 4 bases and J gave up 2 bases, with 9 bases separating them. The V gene's germline CDR1 is SGHDN and CDR2 FVKESK. CDR3 length: 13 amino acids. The CDR3 here is CASSPRQAYEQYF. DNA for the CDR3: TGTGCCAGCAGCCCTAGACAGGCCTACGAGCAGTACTTC.

Only a few counts were recorded for this clone. V is TRBV4-3 and J is TRBJ2-7; weak D call: TRBD2 (5 bases). The germline V gene has CDR1 LGHNA and CDR2 YSLEER. This CDR3 spans 14 amino acids. Between the trimmed V and J ends, which lost 3 bases and 3 bases, there was a span of 12 bases. CDR3 in amino acids: CASSHALTSYEQYF. CDR3 nucleotides: TGCGCCAGCAGCCACGCACTTACTAGCTACGAGCAGTACTTC.

This clone was seen more than once but under ten times. The chain couples TRBV7-2 to TRBJ1-4, with TRBD1 as a possible D gene (6 bases). The V end lost 2 bases, the J end lost 6 bases, and 13 bases lay between the germline ends. Germline assignment: CDR1 SGHTA and CDR2 FQGNSA. The CDR3 runs 15 residues. The CDR3 region has the DNA TGTGCCAGCAGCTTAATCCGGGGGGGCTATGAAAAACTGTTTTTT. Translated, it gives CASSLIRGGYEKLFF.